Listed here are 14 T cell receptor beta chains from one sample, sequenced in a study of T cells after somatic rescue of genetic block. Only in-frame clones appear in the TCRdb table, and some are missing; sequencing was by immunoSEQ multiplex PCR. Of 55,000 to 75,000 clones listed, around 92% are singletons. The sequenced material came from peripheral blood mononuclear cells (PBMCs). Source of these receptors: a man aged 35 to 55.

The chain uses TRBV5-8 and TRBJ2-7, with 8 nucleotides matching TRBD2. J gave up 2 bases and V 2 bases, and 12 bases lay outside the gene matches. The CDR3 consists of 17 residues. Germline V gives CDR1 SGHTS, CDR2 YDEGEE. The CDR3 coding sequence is TGTGCCAGCAGCTTCCGTTGGGCGAGCGGGGGCACCTACGAGCAGTACTTC. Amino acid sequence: CASSFRWASGGTYEQYF.

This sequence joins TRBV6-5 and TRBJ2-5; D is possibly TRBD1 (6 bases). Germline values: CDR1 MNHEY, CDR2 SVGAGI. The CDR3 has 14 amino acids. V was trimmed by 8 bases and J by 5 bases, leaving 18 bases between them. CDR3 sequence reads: CASSVNRARETQYF. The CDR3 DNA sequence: TGTGCCAGCTCAGTTAACAGGGCCCGGGAGACCCAGTACTTC.

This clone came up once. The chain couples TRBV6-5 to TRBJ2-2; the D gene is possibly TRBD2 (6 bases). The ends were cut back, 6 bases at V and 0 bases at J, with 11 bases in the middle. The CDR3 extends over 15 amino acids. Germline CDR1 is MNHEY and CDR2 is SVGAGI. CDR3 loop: CASSMGLANTGELFF. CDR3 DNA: TGTGCCAGCAGCATGGGACTGGCGAACACCGGGGAGCTGTTTTTT.

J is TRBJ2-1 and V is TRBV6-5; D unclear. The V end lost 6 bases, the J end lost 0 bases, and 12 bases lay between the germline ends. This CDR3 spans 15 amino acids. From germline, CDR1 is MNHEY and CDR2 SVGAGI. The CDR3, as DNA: TGTGCCAGCAGACCCCTGGGCAGCTCCTACAATGAGCAGTTCTTC. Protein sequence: CASRPLGSSYNEQFF.

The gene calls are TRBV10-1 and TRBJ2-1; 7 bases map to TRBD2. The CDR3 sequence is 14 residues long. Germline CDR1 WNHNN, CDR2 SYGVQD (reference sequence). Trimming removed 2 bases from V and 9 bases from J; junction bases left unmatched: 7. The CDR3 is CASSESGLEAEQFF. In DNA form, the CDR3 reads TGCGCCAGCAGTGAGAGTGGACTAGAGGCTGAGCAGTTCTTC.

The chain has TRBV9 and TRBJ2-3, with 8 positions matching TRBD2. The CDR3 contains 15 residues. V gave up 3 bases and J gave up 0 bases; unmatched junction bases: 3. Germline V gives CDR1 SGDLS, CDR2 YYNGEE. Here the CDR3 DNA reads TGTGCCAGCAGCGGCTCTAGCGGGAGCACAGATACGCAGTATTTT. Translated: CASSGSSGSTDTQYF.

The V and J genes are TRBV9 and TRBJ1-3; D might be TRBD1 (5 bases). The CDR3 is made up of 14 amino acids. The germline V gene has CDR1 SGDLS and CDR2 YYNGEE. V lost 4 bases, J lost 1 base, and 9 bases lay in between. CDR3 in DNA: TGTGCCAGCAGCCCCTGGGGGTCTGGAAACACCATATATTTT. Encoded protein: CASSPWGSGNTIYF. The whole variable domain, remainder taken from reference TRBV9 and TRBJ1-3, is DSGVTQTPKHLITATGQRVTLRCSPRSGDLSVYWYQQSLDQGLQFLIQYYNGEERAKGNILERFSAQQFPDLHSELNLSSLELGDSALYFCASSPWGSGNTIYFGEGSWLTVV.

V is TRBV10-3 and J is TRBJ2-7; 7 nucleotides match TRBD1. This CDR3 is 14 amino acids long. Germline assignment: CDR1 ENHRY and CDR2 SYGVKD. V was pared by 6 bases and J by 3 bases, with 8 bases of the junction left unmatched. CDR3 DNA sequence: TGTGCCATCAGCCGACAGGGTCAAAGCTACGAGCAGTACTTC. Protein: CAISRQGQSYEQYF.

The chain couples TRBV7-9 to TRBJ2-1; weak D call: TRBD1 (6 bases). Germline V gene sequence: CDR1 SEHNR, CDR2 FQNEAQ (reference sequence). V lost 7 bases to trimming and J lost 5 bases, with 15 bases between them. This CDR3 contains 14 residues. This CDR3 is CASNLAGADNEQFF. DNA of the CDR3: TGTGCCAGCAATCTGGCAGGGGCGGACAATGAGCAGTTCTTC.

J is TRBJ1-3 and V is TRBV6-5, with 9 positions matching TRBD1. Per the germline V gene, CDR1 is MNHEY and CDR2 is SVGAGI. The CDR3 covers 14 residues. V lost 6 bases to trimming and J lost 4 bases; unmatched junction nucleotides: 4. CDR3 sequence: CASRYRGPGNTIYF. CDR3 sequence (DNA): TGTGCCAGCAGATACAGGGGGCCAGGAAACACCATATATTTT.

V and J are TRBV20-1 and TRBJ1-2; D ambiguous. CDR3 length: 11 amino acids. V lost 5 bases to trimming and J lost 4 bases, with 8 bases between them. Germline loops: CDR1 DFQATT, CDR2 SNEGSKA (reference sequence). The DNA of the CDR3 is TGCAGTGCTCTCAGAAGCTATGGCTACACCTTC. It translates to CSALRSYGYTF.

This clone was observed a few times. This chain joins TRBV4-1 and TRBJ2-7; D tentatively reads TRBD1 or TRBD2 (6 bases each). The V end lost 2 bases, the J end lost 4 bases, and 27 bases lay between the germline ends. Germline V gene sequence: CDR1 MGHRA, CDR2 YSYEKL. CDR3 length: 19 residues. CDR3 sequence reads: CASSQPLLGRGADRYEQYF. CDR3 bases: TGCGCCAGCAGCCAACCCCTGCTTGGTAGGGGGGCCGATAGGTACGAGCAGTACTTC.

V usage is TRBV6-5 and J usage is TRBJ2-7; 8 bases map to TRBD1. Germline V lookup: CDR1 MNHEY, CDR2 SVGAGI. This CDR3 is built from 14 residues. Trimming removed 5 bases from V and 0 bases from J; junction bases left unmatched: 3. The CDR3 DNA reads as TGTGCCAGCAGTCTGGACAGGGTCTCCTACGAGCAGTACTTC. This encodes CASSLDRVSYEQYF.

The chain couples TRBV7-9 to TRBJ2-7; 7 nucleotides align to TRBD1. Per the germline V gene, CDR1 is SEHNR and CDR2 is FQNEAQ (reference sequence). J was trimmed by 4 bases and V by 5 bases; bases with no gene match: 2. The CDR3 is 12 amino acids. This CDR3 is CASSKTGYEQYF. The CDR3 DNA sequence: TGTGCCAGCAGCAAGACAGGGTACGAGCAGTACTTC.